This entry lists 9 T cell receptor beta chains sequenced from one sample in a study of T-cell reconstitution after alpha-beta-depleted transplantation in children. Unique molecular identifiers were incorporated into the prepared TCRbeta library. TCRdb itself ran the PCR reads through MiXCR, one entry per CDR3 protein. The sample lists 490,000 or so distinct CDR3 sequences, about 12% occurring once. The sample was PBMCs from the stem cell graft donor, taken from the stem cell graft. These receptors all stem from a human donor who donated a stem cell graft to a child with combined immunodeficiency.

The chain carries TRBV7-3 and TRBJ2-7; 7 bases line up with TRBD1. Per the germline V gene, CDR1 is SGHTA and CDR2 is FQGTGA. After removal of 2 bases from V and 2 bases from J, the junction contained 9 bases not matched to a gene. The CDR3 contains 16 residues. The CDR3 nucleotides read TGTGCCAGCAGCTTATGGGGGACAGAGCCTACCTACGAGCAGTACTTC. Amino acid sequence: CASSLWGTEPTYEQYF.

This clonotype was found many times. V gene TRBV12-3 or TRBV12-4 combines with J gene TRBJ2-7; perhaps TRBD1 as D (6 bases). V lost 6 bases to trimming and J lost 2 bases, with 11 bases between them. The CDR3 spans 13 residues. CDR3 DNA sequence: TGTGCCAGCAGCTTCACAGGGCCCTACGAGCAGTACTTC. Its protein product is CASSFTGPYEQYF.

This sequence joins TRBV21-1 and TRBJ2-7. TRBV21-1 is a pseudogene. The CDR3 is made up of 12 amino acids. This chain's CDR3 is CASSKEEFGQYF. As DNA, the CDR3 is TGTGCCAGCAGCAAAGAGGAATTCGGGCAGTACTTC.

This clonotype was counted a few times. This rearrangement joins TRBV7-2 to TRBJ2-2; unclear D gene. Between the trimmed V and J ends, which lost 8 bases and 0 bases, there was a span of 13 bases. In germline, CDR1 is SGHTA, CDR2 FQGNSA. This CDR3 comprises 15 residues. CDR3: CASRPKNTNTGELFF. In DNA form, the CDR3 reads TGTGCCAGCCGCCCCAAGAACACGAACACCGGGGAGCTGTTTTTT.

The chain combines TRBV7-2 with TRBJ2-5, with D possibly being TRBD1 or TRBD2 (5 bases each). The CDR3 sequence is 15 residues long. Between the trimmed V and J ends, which lost 5 bases and 2 bases, there was a span of 15 bases. Germline V lookup: CDR1 SGHTA, CDR2 FQGNSA. The CDR3 nucleotides read TGTGCCAGCAGCCCCAACCTGGGACGGCAAGAGACCCAGTACTTC. Its protein product is CASSPNLGRQETQYF.

This clonotype was observed a few times. The J gene is TRBJ1-1, the V gene TRBV20-1, with a possible D match to TRBD1 (5 bases). The germline CDR1 and CDR2 sequences are DFQATT and SNEGSKA (reference sequence). V was shortened by 1 base and J by 12 bases, with 18 bases between the two germline ends. The CDR3 loop spans 13 amino acids. CDR3 nucleotide sequence: TGCAGTGCTAGAGTCCCGGGACCCCCGGTGACTTTCTTT. Protein: CSARVPGPPVTFF.

As concerns this clonotype: A single base separates this from a much larger clone, so it may be a read error. The V gene is TRBV27, the J gene TRBJ2-7, with a weak D call TRBD2 (5 bases). Germline V gives CDR1 MNHEY, CDR2 SMNVEV (reference sequence). The CDR3 is 12 amino acids. The CDR3 DNA sequence: TGTGCCAGCAGTCCTGGGAGTGGCGAGCGGTACTTC. As protein: CASSPGSGERYF.

The CDR3 sequence is CASISRGEQFF. In nucleotides, the CDR3 is TGTGCCAGCATCTCTCGGGGTGAGCAGTTCTTC. This chain joins TRBV12-3 or TRBV12-4 and TRBJ2-1; weak D call: TRBD2 (5 bases). Trimming left V 7 bases short and J 9 bases short, with 10 bases between. The CDR3 spans 11 residues.

This chain connects TRBV12-3 or TRBV12-4 to TRBJ2-7; TRBD2 might be the D (6 bases). CDR3 length: 15 amino acids. Trimming took off 4 bases at V and 2 bases at J, with 15 bases between the two ends. The CDR3 DNA follows: TGTGCCAGCAGTTCCGGGACTGACGATACCTACGAGCAGTACTTC. Translating gives CASSSGTDDTYEQYF.